These T cell receptor beta chains were read from a single sample in a study of blood T cell repertoires in COVID-19. Sequenced by immunoSEQ multiplex PCR; TCRdb stores in-frame clones only, minus some. The data show around 180,000 clones, with roughly nine tenths seen just once and under 3% held by the top ten. The sample comprised PBMCs or T cells enriched from blood (not recorded which). The receptor set was obtained from a woman aged 40 to 55 with acute COVID-19. Both conserved end residues are part of each CDR3. The order of the fields is CDR3 length, clone size, J gene, D gene, V gene, CDR3 protein, CDR3 DNA. D genes are given only for firm matches. Only part of the rows carry a size: once, few, many, or a class if the clone is expanded.

13	once	TRBJ2-2	.	TRBV30	CAWRQGGGRELFF	TGTGCCTGGAGACAGGGGGGGGGACGGGAGCTGTTTTTT
17	once	TRBJ1-1	.	TRBV19	CASSITTHRVQGTEAFF	TGTGCCAGTAGTATCACAACTCACAGGGTGCAAGGGACTGAAGCTTTCTTT
15	.	TRBJ2-7	TRBD2	TRBV7-2	CASSRGTSAPYEQYF	TGTGCCAGCAGCCGCGGGACTAGCGCTCCCTACGAGCAGTACTTC
15	few	TRBJ2-2	.	TRBV18	CASSPLDSNTGELFF	TGTGCCAGCTCACCGTTGGACTCGAACACCGGGGAGCTGTTTTTT
15	.	TRBJ1-1	TRBD1	TRBV5-1	CASRRSTGVNTEAFF	TGCGCCAGCAGACGTTCGACAGGGGTCAACACTGAAGCTTTCTTT
15	.	TRBJ2-2	.	TRBV5-1	CASSLAEKNTGELFF	TGCGCCAGCAGCTTGGCAGAAAAGAACACCGGGGAGCTGTTTTTT
14	.	TRBJ1-1	TRBD1	TRBV18	CASSPTDRGTEAFF	TGTGCCAGCTCACCAACGGACAGGGGCACTGAAGCTTTCTTT
16	.	TRBJ2-3	.	TRBV5-5	CASSLAPVARTDTQYF	TGTGCCAGCAGCTTGGCCCCGGTAGCCCGCACAGATACGCAGTATTTT
16	.	TRBJ2-3	TRBD2	TRBV5-6	CASSLGGGSPGDTQYF	TGTGCCAGCAGCTTGGGGGGCGGGAGCCCTGGAGATACGCAGTATTTT
16	.	TRBJ2-3	TRBD2	TRBV5-1	CASSQGGLRGTNTQYF	TGCGCCAGCAGTCAGGGAGGGCTTCGGGGCACAAATACGCAGTATTTT
14	many	TRBJ2-7	.	TRBV6-2/TRBV6-3	CASSYETGSYEQYF	TGTGCCAGCAGTTACGAGACAGGCTCCTACGAGCAGTACTTC
17	.	TRBJ1-5	TRBD1	TRBV2	CASSRSSQDRDPQPQHF	TGTGCCAGCAGCCGAAGCAGTCAGGACAGGGACCCTCAGCCCCAGCATTTT
13	.	TRBJ1-2	.	TRBV12-3/TRBV12-4	CASSLTGFNGYTF	TGTGCCAGCAGTCTAACAGGGTTCAATGGCTACACCTTC
14	.	TRBJ1-3	TRBD1	TRBV6-5	CASRRQGSGNTIYF	TGTGCCAGCAGACGACAGGGGTCTGGAAACACCATATATTTT
14	.	TRBJ2-7	TRBD1	TRBV7-2	CASSITGDRYEQYF	TGTGCCAGCAGCATCACAGGGGATCGATACGAGCAGTACTTC
15	.	TRBJ2-7	TRBD2	TRBV6-4	CASSDSRLAEPFWYF	TGTGCCAGCAGTGACTCAAGGCTAGCGGAGCCTTTTTGGTACTTC
15	.	TRBJ1-4	TRBD1	TRBV7-2	CASSSRQGSNEKLFF	TGTGCCAGCAGCTCCCGACAGGGATCTAATGAAAAACTGTTTTTT
14	.	TRBJ2-5	.	TRBV7-9	CASSLQATQETQYF	TGTGCCAGCAGCTTACAGGCCACCCAAGAGACCCAGTACTTC
15	.	TRBJ2-7	.	TRBV6-5	CASSRGVPSSYEQYF	TGTGCCAGCAGCCGCGGGGTCCCTAGCTCCTACGAGCAGTACTTC
14	.	TRBJ2-3	TRBD1	TRBV5-4	CASSPIQGTDTQYF	TGTGCCAGCAGCCCGATACAGGGGACAGATACGCAGTATTTT
13	once	TRBJ1-2	.	TRBV12-5	CASAPLPGSGYTF	TGTGCTAGTGCCCCACTCCCGGGGAGTGGCTACACCTTC
15	.	TRBJ2-2	.	TRBV9	CASSSPGTVTGELFF	TGTGCCAGCAGCTCTCCCGGGACTGTGACCGGGGAGCTGTTTTTT
16	once	TRBJ2-4	TRBD2	TRBV7-9	CASSVASGLAKNIQYF	TGTGCCAGCAGCGTTGCTAGCGGGCTAGCCAAAAACATTCAGTACTTC
13	.	TRBJ2-2	.	TRBV13	CASSYGNAGELFF	TGTGCCAGCAGCTACGGGAACGCCGGGGAGCTGTTTTTT
18	.	TRBJ1-4	TRBD1	TRBV19	CASSIAPGQGITNEKLFF	TGTGCCAGTAGTATAGCCCCGGGACAGGGAATTACTAATGAAAAACTGTTTTTT
14	.	TRBJ2-6	.	TRBV27	CASSLESGANVLTF	TGTGCCAGCAGTTTAGAGTCTGGGGCCAACGTCCTGACTTTC
17	.	TRBJ1-1	TRBD1	TRBV19	CASTSQGVGAYPTEAFF	TGTGCCAGTACCTCACAGGGGGTGGGGGCTTATCCCACTGAAGCTTTCTTT
15	.	TRBJ2-5	TRBD2	TRBV27	CASSQLAGGQETQYF	TGTGCCAGCAGTCAACTAGCGGGGGGACAAGAGACCCAGTACTTC
13	.	TRBJ2-5	TRBD2	TRBV29-1	CSVDSGRVETQYF	TGCAGCGTTGATAGCGGGAGGGTCGAGACCCAGTACTTC
14	.	TRBJ1-1	TRBD1	TRBV9	CASSVGDRNTEAFF	TGTGCCAGCAGCGTAGGGGACAGAAACACTGAAGCTTTCTTT
15	.	TRBJ1-6	TRBD1	TRBV28	CASSSGQGGGSPLHF	TGTGCCAGCAGCTCGGGACAGGGTGGAGGATCACCCCTCCACTTT
17	.	TRBJ2-3	TRBD2	TRBV28	CASSPHGLAGGSDTQYF	TGTGCCAGCAGTCCCCACGGACTAGCGGGAGGATCAGATACGCAGTATTTT
16	few	TRBJ2-7	TRBD1	TRBV6-5	CASSYWGQGPQNEQYF	TGTGCCAGCAGTTACTGGGGACAGGGCCCGCAGAACGAGCAGTACTTC
15	.	TRBJ2-1	TRBD2	TRBV7-9	CASRVGLATHNEQFF	TGTGCCAGCAGGGTGGGACTAGCAACCCACAATGAGCAGTTCTTC
13	.	TRBJ1-1	.	TRBV10-2	CASSQTENTEAFF	TGCGCCAGCAGCCAGACAGAGAACACTGAAGCTTTCTTT
15	.	TRBJ1-1	TRBD1	TRBV19	CASSGWTGENTEAFF	TGTGCCAGTAGTGGTTGGACAGGGGAGAACACTGAAGCTTTCTTT
13	.	TRBJ2-1	.	TRBV5-6	CASSLGWLYEQFF	TGTGCCAGCAGCTTGGGTTGGCTTTATGAGCAGTTCTTC
15	.	TRBJ1-4	.	TRBV2	CASSAQGVPNEKLFF	TGTGCCAGCAGTGCTCAGGGCGTGCCTAATGAAAAACTGTTTTTT
16	.	TRBJ2-1	TRBD2	TRBV7-3	CASSPRVAGTKNEQFF	TGTGCCAGCAGCCCCCGGGTAGCGGGAACGAAGAATGAGCAGTTCTTC
14	.	TRBJ2-2	.	TRBV15	CATSRDPITGELFF	TGTGCCACCAGCAGAGATCCTATCACCGGGGAGCTGTTTTTT
18	once	TRBJ2-1	.	TRBV7-9	CASSLGADRTASYNEQFF	TGTGCCAGCAGCTTAGGGGCCGACAGGACTGCCTCCTACAATGAGCAGTTCTTC
19	.	TRBJ2-6	TRBD2	TRBV9	CASSALLKREGSGANVLTF	TGTGCCAGCAGCGCACTATTAAAGAGGGAGGGCTCTGGGGCCAACGTCCTGACTTTC
15	.	TRBJ2-7	TRBD1	TRBV27	CASSLGTGGAYEQYF	TGTGCCAGCAGTTTAGGGACAGGGGGCGCCTACGAGCAGTACTTC
16	.	TRBJ2-5	TRBD2	TRBV9	CASSGVGLAGQETQYF	TGTGCCAGCAGCGGGGTGGGACTAGCGGGCCAAGAGACCCAGTACTTC
17	.	TRBJ2-2	TRBD1	TRBV19	CASSIGSRTGNTGELFF	TGTGCCAGTAGTATAGGGAGCCGGACAGGGAACACCGGGGAGCTGTTTTTT
13	.	TRBJ1-1	.	TRBV19	CASSMQGGTEAFF	TGTGCCAGTAGTATGCAGGGAGGTACTGAAGCTTTCTTT